Listed here is a single TCR beta chain. Other DNA sequences within the sample encode an identical CDR3. TCRdb's table, derived via immunoSEQ multiplex PCR, lists solely in-frame clones and lacks some. This table has under 600,000 clones, around 78% appearing once. This entry belongs to a study of shared clonotypes between healthy human individuals. Per the germline V gene, CDR1 is SGHNT and CDR2 is YYREEE (reference sequence). After removal of 2 bases from V and 2 bases from J, the junction contained 3 bases not matched to a gene. The CDR3 covers 14 residues. Material: PBMCs. The clonotype was recovered from a woman in her thirties or forties in good health. Some clones in this sample may be carry-over from other donors' samples. The chain recombines TRBV5-4 with TRBJ2-7, with 8 positions matching TRBD2. CDR3 sequence (DNA): TGTGCCAGCAGCTTAGCGGGAGCCCCCTACGAGCAGTACTTC. It translates to CASSLAGAPYEQYF. Complete variable domain (other parts from reference TRBV5-4 and TRBJ2-7): ETGVTQSPTHLIKTRGQQVTLRCSSQSGHNTVSWYQQALGQGPQFIFQYYREEENGRGNFPPRFSGLQFPNYSSELNVNALELDDSALYLCASSLAGAPYEQYFGPGTRLTVT.